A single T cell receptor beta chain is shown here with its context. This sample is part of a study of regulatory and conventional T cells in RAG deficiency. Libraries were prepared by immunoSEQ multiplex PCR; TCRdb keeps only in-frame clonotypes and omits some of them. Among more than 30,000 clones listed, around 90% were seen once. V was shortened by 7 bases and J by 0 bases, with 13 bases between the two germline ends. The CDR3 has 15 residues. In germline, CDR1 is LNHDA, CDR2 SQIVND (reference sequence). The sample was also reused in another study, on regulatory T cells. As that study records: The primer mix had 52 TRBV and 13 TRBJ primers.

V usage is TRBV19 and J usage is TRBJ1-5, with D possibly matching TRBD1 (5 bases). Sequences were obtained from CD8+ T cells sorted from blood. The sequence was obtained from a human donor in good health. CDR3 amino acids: CASNWGRDSNQPQHF. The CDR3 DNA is TGTGCCAGTAACTGGGGCAGGGATAGCAATCAGCCCCAGCATTTT.